The 13 T cell receptor beta chains listed next were all sequenced from one sample in a study of EBV T-cell therapy then PD-1 blockade in nasopharyngeal carcinoma. No antigen is known for these receptors. Treatment meaning: AdE1-LMPpoly-expanded autologous EBV-specific T-cell therapy followed by anti-PD-1 nivolumab. Libraries were prepared by immunoSEQ multiplex PCR; TCRdb keeps only in-frame clonotypes and omits some of them. The sample has 22,000 or so clones, approximately 83% seen once; the top ten hold around 24%. This specimen consisted of CD8+ T cells from blood, obtained at day -245 from a patient whose treatment included autologous EBV-specific T cells and nivolumab. Receptors were obtained from a man between 35 and 55 years old with nasopharyngeal carcinoma.

The sample holds many counts of this clone. The chain recombines TRBV4-3 with TRBJ2-3; TRBD1 aligns across 9 bases. The CDR3 covers 14 residues. Germline V gene sequence: CDR1 LGHNA, CDR2 YSLEER. V shed 4 bases, J shed 4 bases, and the junction held 3 bases outside the gene matches. In DNA, the CDR3 is TGCGCCAGCAGCCCGACAGGGGGGGCAGATACGCAGTATTTT. Its protein product is CASSPTGGADTQYF.

This clone was counted a few times. CDR3 region: CASSPLGETTGELFF. CDR3 nucleotide sequence: TGTGCCAGCAGCCCACTTGGTGAGACCACCGGGGAGCTGTTTTTT. This chain uses TRBV7-9 with TRBJ2-2; no clear D gene. This CDR3 contains 15 residues. Trimming pared 5 bases from V and 4 bases from J, leaving 14 bases between. Germline lookup yields CDR1 SEHNR and CDR2 FQNEAQ (reference sequence).

This chain joins TRBV27 and TRBJ2-1, with D possibly matching TRBD2 (6 bases). Germline CDR1 and CDR2: MNHEY and SMNVEV (reference sequence). V dropped 2 bases and J dropped 8 bases, with 16 bases sitting between them. The CDR3 sequence is 15 residues long. CDR3 in amino acids: CASSLRWGGVHEQFF. In DNA form, the CDR3 reads TGTGCCAGCAGTTTACGGTGGGGAGGTGTCCATGAGCAGTTCTTC.

The chain carries TRBV7-8 and TRBJ1-4; no firm D call. The CDR3 consists of 13 residues. V dropped 6 bases and J dropped 0 bases, with 5 bases sitting between them. Germline V lookup: CDR1 SGHVS, CDR2 FQNEAQ. As DNA, the CDR3 is TGTGCCAGCAGAGTAGCAACTAATGAAAAACTGTTTTTT. It codes for CASRVATNEKLFF. Supplemented by reference TRBV7-8 and TRBJ1-4, the full variable domain reads GAGVSQSPRYKVAKRGQDVALRCDPISGHVSLFWYQQALGQGPEFLTYFQNEAQLDKSGLPSDRFFAERPEGSVSTLKIQRTQQEDSAVYLCASRVATNEKLFFGSGTQLSVL.

The V and J genes are TRBV12-3 or TRBV12-4 and TRBJ2-3; unclear D gene. Between the trimmed V and J ends, which lost 5 bases and 3 bases, there was a span of 3 bases. This CDR3 spans 11 amino acids. The CDR3 bases are TGTGCCAGCAGTCCGACAGATACGCAGTATTTT. Amino acid sequence: CASSPTDTQYF.

A single count supports this clone. The CDR3 DNA sequence: TGTGCCAGCAGCTGGGGGGCGGGGGGGCCCTACGAGCAGTACTTC. Protein product: CASSWGAGGPYEQYF. This chain links TRBV7-6 with TRBJ2-7; 9 bases fit TRBD2. The germline V gene has CDR1 SGHVS and CDR2 FNYEAQ. CDR3 length: 15 amino acids. V lost 4 bases, J lost 2 bases, and 6 bases stayed unmatched.

V usage is TRBV24-1 and J usage is TRBJ2-1; 7 bases line up with TRBD2. V lost 4 bases and J lost 3; bases outside the gene matches: 5. This CDR3 is 15 amino acids long. CDR1 is KGHDR, CDR2 SFDVKD, per germline. The CDR3 here is CATSERGSRYNEQFF. In DNA, the CDR3 is TGTGCCACCAGTGAGCGGGGGAGTCGCTACAATGAGCAGTTCTTC.

This CDR3 is CASSLTISYEQYF. CDR3 DNA: TGTGCCAGCAGCTTAACGATCTCCTACGAGCAGTACTTC. This chain links TRBV7-9 with TRBJ2-7; D remains unclear. The CDR3 consists of 13 residues. The V gene lost 2 bases and the J gene lost 0 bases, with 5 bases spanning the gap. In germline, CDR1 is SEHNR, CDR2 FQNEAQ (reference sequence).

The genes are TRBV2 and TRBJ2-7, with D tentatively TRBD2 (5 bases). Per germline, CDR1 SNHLY and CDR2 FYNNEI. V was cut by 0 bases and J by 2 bases, with 20 bases left in between. The CDR3 is 18 amino acids. CDR3 protein: CASSEALPWVPRAYEQYF. The CDR3 DNA is TGTGCCAGCAGTGAAGCGCTCCCTTGGGTGCCGAGGGCCTACGAGCAGTACTTC.

The chain employs TRBV9 and TRBJ1-2, with D perhaps TRBD1 (5 bases). The CDR3 sequence is 16 residues long. V was shortened by 0 bases and J by 3 bases, with 15 bases between the two germline ends. CDR1 SGDLS and CDR2 YYNGEE come from the germline V gene. The CDR3 DNA sequence: TGTGCCAGCAGCGTAGCTGTGGAGGGGTGGTACTATGGCTACACCTTC. As protein: CASSVAVEGWYYGYTF.

The chain uses TRBV5-1 and TRBJ2-7; D is ambiguous. V was clipped by 7 bases and J by 1 base, with 9 bases between them. The germline CDR1 and CDR2 sequences are SGHRS and YFSETQ. The CDR3 totals 12 residues. CDR3 sequence: CASGTTSYEQYF. DNA for the CDR3: TGCGCCAGCGGTACAACGTCCTACGAGCAGTACTTC.

The rearrangement uses TRBV6-4 and TRBJ1-2; 9 bases agree with TRBD1. Germline CDR1 and CDR2: MRHNA and SNTAGT. V was pared by 0 bases and J by 7 bases, with 0 bases of the junction left unmatched. The CDR3 is made up of 13 amino acids. CDR3 nucleotides: TGTGCCAGCAGTGACTCGACAGGGGGTGGCTACACCTTC. It is translated as CASSDSTGGGYTF.

V usage is TRBV27 and J usage is TRBJ2-2; no clear D gene. The V end was cut by 3 bases, the J end by 4 bases, with 9 bases between. CDR3 length: 14 amino acids. CDR1 MNHEY and CDR2 SMNVEV come from the germline V gene (reference sequence). In DNA, the CDR3 is TGTGCCAGCAGTTTCCGCCCCCCCACCGGGGAGCTGTTTTTT. Its translation is CASSFRPPTGELFF.